This T cell receptor (beta chain) is from a study of blood T cell repertoires in COVID-19. Overall study: Both acute and convalescent COVID-19 samples were obtained from the United States, Italy and Spain. T cells, B-cell-depleted T cells, or PBMCs provided the cDNA or gDNA that served as material.

Trimming stripped 8 bases from V and 1 base from J, with 15 bases between. The CDR3 length is 14 residues. CDR1 and CDR2 from the germline V gene are MNHEY and SVGAGI. Sequencing used immunoSEQ multiplex PCR; TCRdb keeps in-frame clones, though not all of them. The sample comprises fewer than 500,000 clones, over 65% of which are singletons, and 0.85% to 1.3% rests with the top ten. What was sequenced was peripheral blood. This chain links TRBV6-5 with TRBJ2-7, with TRBD2 as a possible D gene (7 bases). This sequence originates from a human donor with acute or convalescent COVID-19. The donor label of this sample is uncertain. The CDR3 DNA is TGTGCCAGCCAAGCGGGACATCTTTCCTACGAGCAGTACTTC. Amino acids: CASQAGHLSYEQYF.